The 25 T cell receptor beta chains presented below share a single source sample, sequenced in a study of blood T cell repertoires in COVID-19. Some clones are missing from TCRdb's copy, which holds only in-frame ones; the method was immunoSEQ multiplex PCR. The sample lists fewer than 150,000 clones, around 87% seen once, with roughly 8% in the top ten. Material: peripheral blood. The receptors stem from a human donor in a cohort sampled during active COVID-19.

The table lists this clone with a count of one. The CDR3 sequence: CAISEVTGMNTEAFF. The CDR3 nucleotides read TGTGCCATCAGTGAGGTGACAGGGATGAACACTGAAGCTTTCTTT. The V call is TRBV10-3, the J call TRBJ1-1; 7 bases fit TRBD1. V shed 2 bases, J shed 0 bases, and the junction held 3 bases outside the gene matches. The CDR3 length is 15 residues. Germline V lookup: CDR1 ENHRY, CDR2 SYGVKD.

The chain uses TRBV27 and TRBJ2-5; 7 bases are a match to TRBD1. Germline assignment: CDR1 MNHEY and CDR2 SMNVEV (reference sequence). V gave up 2 bases and J gave up 7 bases; unmatched junction bases: 10. This CDR3 contains 15 residues. The CDR3 region is CASSLKGAPVGTQYF. The CDR3 nucleotides are TGTGCCAGCAGTTTAAAGGGGGCCCCCGTCGGGACCCAGTACTTC.

V and J are TRBV14 and TRBJ1-3; D is uncertain. Trimming left V 0 bases short and J 0 bases short, with 9 bases between. Germline CDR1 SGHDN, CDR2 FVKESK. The CDR3 totals 16 residues. The CDR3 here is CASSQDLPSSGNTIYF. The CDR3 nucleotides read TGTGCCAGCAGCCAAGACCTCCCGAGCTCTGGAAACACCATATATTTT.

The rearrangement links TRBV5-8 to TRBJ2-1; 11 nucleotides align to TRBD2. The germline CDR1 and CDR2 sequences are SGHTS and YDEGEE. V shed 4 bases, J shed 3 bases, and the junction held 6 bases outside the gene matches. The CDR3 is 16 amino acids. This chain's CDR3 is CASSPRLAGSYNEQFF. Here the CDR3 DNA reads TGTGCCAGCAGCCCGAGACTAGCGGGAAGCTACAATGAGCAGTTCTTC.

The chain is built from TRBV18 and TRBJ2-7; D ambiguous. Per the germline V gene, CDR1 is KGHSH and CDR2 is LQKENI. The CDR3 covers 13 residues. V was trimmed by 1 base and J by 2 bases, leaving 6 bases between them. CDR3 bases: TGTGCCAGCTCACCACTGGAGACCTACGAGCAGTACTTC. Translation gives CASSPLETYEQYF.

There are a few counts of this clone. The CDR3 protein is CSAPTGDEKLFF. The CDR3 DNA reads as TGCAGCGCACCGACAGGGGATGAAAAACTGTTTTTT. The chain recombines TRBV29-1 with TRBJ1-4; TRBD1 matches at 8 bases. The ends lost 7 bases at V and 6 bases at J; junction bases unmatched: 4. This CDR3 spans 12 amino acids. Germline-derived CDR1 and CDR2 are SQVTM and ANQGSEA.

This chain joins TRBV19 and TRBJ2-5; D uncertain. The CDR3 covers 13 residues. V was shortened by 1 base and J by 2 bases, with 5 bases between the two germline ends. Germline V CDR1 and CDR2: LNHDA, SQIVND (reference sequence). CDR3 bases: TGTGCCAGTAGTATAGGCGAGCAAGAGACCCAGTACTTC. Its protein product is CASSIGEQETQYF.

The rearrangement links TRBV5-1 to TRBJ2-5, with a tentative D call TRBD2 (6 bases). V lost 4 bases and J 5 bases, leaving 21 bases between the germline ends. The germline gives CDR1 SGHRS, CDR2 YFSETQ. There are 16 residues in the CDR3. The DNA of the CDR3 is TGCGCCAGCAGCCCCGAGGGCTTAACTCGGGGGGAGACCCAGTACTTC. Its protein is CASSPEGLTRGETQYF. The whole variable domain, remainder taken from reference TRBV5-1 and TRBJ2-5, is KAGVTQTPRYLIKTRGQQVTLSCSPISGHRSVSWYQQTPGQGLQFLFEYFSETQRNKGNFPGRFSGRQFSNSRSEMNVSTLELGDSALYLCASSPEGLTRGETQYFGPGTRLLVL.

This rearrangement joins TRBV5-1 to TRBJ2-7, with 7 bases that match TRBD1. With 3 bases clipped from V and 4 bases from J, the junction kept 7 bases outside the gene matches. The CDR3 has 14 amino acids. Germline CDR1 and CDR2: SGHRS and YFSETQ. The CDR3 is CASSSMTGRYEQYF. The DNA of the CDR3 is TGCGCCAGCAGCTCCATGACAGGGCGGTACGAGCAGTACTTC.

The chain couples TRBV12-3 or TRBV12-4 to TRBJ1-4; 8 bases match TRBD1. The V gene end was trimmed by 6 bases and the J gene end by 13 bases; junction bases not matched to a gene: 7. The CDR3 is 12 amino acids. The chain's CDR3 is CASSSEGTGLFF. CDR3 in DNA: TGTGCCAGCAGCTCGGAGGGGACAGGACTGTTTTTT.

The chain carries TRBV9 and TRBJ1-4, with unresolved D. Trimming stripped 1 base from V and 4 bases from J, with 20 bases between. CDR3 size: 18 residues. Germline V lookup: CDR1 SGDLS, CDR2 YYNGEE. The CDR3 reads CASSVFSDGGFGNEKLFF. DNA of the CDR3: TGTGCCAGCAGCGTATTTTCGGACGGAGGGTTCGGTAATGAAAAACTGTTTTTT.

This clone occurred a few times. This chain connects TRBV12-3 or TRBV12-4 to TRBJ2-5; possible D gene TRBD2, 5 bases. The V and J ends lost 6 bases and 4 bases respectively, with 6 bases between them. The CDR3 is 11 residues long. CDR3 DNA: TGTGCCAGCAGCGGAGGAGAGACCCAGTACTTC. This encodes CASSGGETQYF.

This chain uses TRBV7-9 with TRBJ2-4; 7 bases match TRBD1. The CDR3 contains 16 residues. CDR1 is SEHNR, CDR2 FQNEAQ, per germline (reference sequence). Trimming at V came to 4 bases and at J to 0 bases, leaving 6 bases not matched to a gene. CDR3 in amino acids: CASSYGQVIAKNIQYF. CDR3 bases: TGTGCCAGCAGCTATGGACAGGTGATAGCCAAAAACATTCAGTACTTC. The full variable domain, with the rest looked up from reference TRBV7-9 and TRBJ2-4, is DTGVSQNPRHKITKRGQNVTFRCDPISEHNRLYWYRQTLGQGPEFLTYFQNEAQLEKSRLLSDRFSAERPKGSFSTLEIQRTEQGDSAMYLCASSYGQVIAKNIQYFGAGTRLSVL.

The chain carries TRBV5-1 and TRBJ1-1, with D perhaps matching TRBD1 (5 bases). Germline V CDR1 and CDR2: SGHRS, YFSETQ. The CDR3 is 15 amino acids. V shed 7 bases and J shed 1 base, with 17 bases lying between them. CDR3 nucleotide sequence: TGCGCCAGCGTGGTAGGGGTCACAGGGAACACTGAAGCTTTCTTT. It specifies CASVVGVTGNTEAFF.

CDR3 sequence: CASSQGRGVEGREQFF. The CDR3, as DNA: TGTGCCAGCAGCCAAGGTCGAGGCGTGGAGGGAAGGGAGCAGTTCTTC. The chain recombines TRBV3-1 (or the pseudogene TRBV3-2) with TRBJ2-1; D is possibly TRBD2 (6 bases). Trimming took 1 base from V and 10 from J, leaving 20 bases between them. The CDR3 is made up of 16 amino acids. The germline V gene encodes CDR1 LGHDT and CDR2 YNNKEL (reference sequence).

This rearrangement joins TRBV19 to TRBJ2-2, with TRBD2 as a possible D gene (5 bases). The germline V gene encodes CDR1 LNHDA and CDR2 SQIVND (reference sequence). CDR3 length: 14 residues. Trimming stripped 10 bases from V and 5 bases from J, with 17 bases between. The CDR3 loop is CATQTGVDTGELFF. CDR3 sequence (DNA): TGTGCCACCCAGACCGGGGTAGATACCGGGGAGCTGTTTTTT.

For this clone: Other DNA sequences in the same sample also yield this CDR3. The chain carries TRBV5-1 and TRBJ1-1; 7 nucleotides align to TRBD1. CDR1 and CDR2 (germline): SGHRS, YFSETQ. The CDR3 sequence is 15 residues long. V was pared by 4 bases and J by 1 base, with 7 bases of the junction left unmatched. CDR3 loop: CASSRRTGPNTEAFF. CDR3 in DNA: TGCGCCAGCAGCCGCCGGACAGGCCCGAACACTGAAGCTTTCTTT.

The chain carries TRBV6-5 and TRBJ2-7; TRBD2 matches at 9 bases. The CDR3 is 14 residues long. CDR1 and CDR2 (germline): MNHEY, SVGAGI. V lost 4 bases to trimming and J lost 5 bases; unmatched junction nucleotides: 6. DNA for the CDR3: TGTGCCAGCAGTTTGCGGGAGGGCAAGAACGAGCAGTACTTC. Translation: CASSLREGKNEQYF.

In nucleotides, the CDR3 is TGCAGCGCCGAGGGGGGGGCGAGTAGCACAGATACGCAGTATTTT. It specifies CSAEGGASSTDTQYF. V gene TRBV29-1 combines with J gene TRBJ2-3; D is possibly TRBD2 (7 bases). Between the trimmed V and J ends, which lost 7 bases and 0 bases, there was a span of 17 bases. Germline V gene lookup returns CDR1 SQVTM and CDR2 ANQGSEA. The CDR3 sequence is 15 residues long.

The rearrangement uses TRBV19 and TRBJ2-1; possibly TRBD1 for D (6 bases). The germline V gene encodes CDR1 LNHDA and CDR2 SQIVND (reference sequence). The germline V and J ends were trimmed by 3 bases and 5 bases, with 11 bases remaining between them. This CDR3 comprises 14 residues. This CDR3 reads CASSIRTANNEQFF. CDR3 nucleotides: TGTGCCAGTAGTATCCGGACAGCCAACAATGAGCAGTTCTTC.

This sequence joins TRBV28 and TRBJ2-7; D not certain. V lost 6 bases and J lost 0, with 15 bases in between. The germline gives CDR1 MDHEN, CDR2 SYDVKM. The CDR3 is 15 amino acids. The chain's CDR3 is CASRGSSLSSYEQYF. DNA for the CDR3: TGTGCCAGCAGGGGTTCTTCACTAAGCTCCTACGAGCAGTACTTC.

CDR3 bases: TGTGCCAGCGGGACGGGGGGCTATCAGCCCCAGCATTTT. Encoded protein: CASGTGGYQPQHF. The J gene is TRBJ1-5, the V gene TRBV19, with D possibly being TRBD1 (6 bases). Deletions cut 9 bases from V and 5 bases from J, with 14 bases between. Germline V gives CDR1 LNHDA, CDR2 SQIVND (reference sequence). The CDR3 is 13 amino acids.

This chain uses TRBV7-6 with TRBJ2-1, with 9 bases matching TRBD1. This CDR3 is 14 amino acids long. Germline values: CDR1 SGHVS, CDR2 FNYEAQ. With V trimmed by 5 bases and J by 8 bases, 7 bases remained unmatched. The CDR3 protein is CASSVRQGVDEQFF. CDR3 sequence (DNA): TGTGCCAGCAGCGTGAGACAGGGGGTAGATGAGCAGTTCTTC.

In its sample, this clone was seen once. The chain is built from TRBV12-3 or TRBV12-4 and TRBJ2-2; no definite D call. Trimming removed 4 bases from V and 2 bases from J, with 5 bases in between. The CDR3 extends over 13 amino acids. The CDR3 sequence: CASSSPNTGELFF. CDR3 DNA sequence: TGTGCCAGCAGTTCCCCAAACACCGGGGAGCTGTTTTTT.

The J gene is TRBJ2-1, the V gene TRBV28, with 10 positions matching TRBD2. V shed 4 bases, J shed 2 bases, and the junction held 5 bases outside the gene matches. Germline assignment: CDR1 MDHEN and CDR2 SYDVKM. The length of the CDR3 is 16 residues. The CDR3 nucleotides read TGTGCCAGCAGTTCCGGGGGGACTAGCGCCTACAATGAGCAGTTCTTC. Encoded protein: CASSSGGTSAYNEQFF.